This TCR beta chain was found in a study of blood T cell repertoires in COVID-19. The assay was immunoSEQ multiplex PCR, and TCRdb's table has in-frame clones only and misses some. The sample includes 70,000 to 90,000 clones, 70% to 90% of them seen just once. Germline trimming cut 5 bases from V and 5 bases from J; bases unmatched to any gene: 8. The germline gives CDR1 SGHTA, CDR2 FQGNSA. CDR3 length: 14 residues. The rearrangement joins TRBV7-2 to TRBJ2-7, with 8 bases aligning to TRBD1. The receptor comes from a man aged 50 or older with acute or convalescent COVID-19. Source material: peripheral blood. The CDR3 nucleotides read TGTGCCAGCAGCGTAGGGGGGACAGGAAACGAGCAGTACTTC. Residues: CASSVGGTGNEQYF.